This T cell receptor (beta chain) appears in the sequencing data of a study of T cell repertoires in cytomegalovirus infection (dated by TCRdb to the late 2010s). Turning to the overall study: Donor HLA type was relevant to the analysis, because carriage of CMV infection together with the matching HLA type was indicated by public TCR beta signatures. Paper-wide results and their limitations: In both this cohort and an independent cohort of approximately 350 donors, the cumulative frequency of public TCR beta family members distinguished carriers of CMV infection plus the relevant HLA type. The ex vivo response was dominated by HLA-C-restricted CMV-specific TCR beta clonotypes, which also provided the single most frequent clonotype in two of eight donors.

A remark on this clonotype: Its antigen has not been determined. No much larger clone exists at a distance of one base, and base qualities are not known.

Counted from cysteine to phenylalanine, this CDR3 has 15 amino acids. The entry retains the CDR3 DNA only, 45 bases that are in frame from base 1. The germline V gene gives CDR1 as SGHTA and CDR2 as FQGNSA. V loses 6 bases of germline sequence and J loses 0 bases, and the interval between the two ends is 14 bases. Sequencing was performed on an Illumina HiSeq 1500. The raw public data were reprocessed by TCRdb itself: fastp quality trimming at Q25, MiXCR clonotype calling, in-frame beta chains only. Duplicate CDR3 protein sequences are folded into a single record with the most common DNA and genes. The sample contains under 250,000 distinct CDR3 sequences, 9% to 15% of them found a single time. 1.5% to 2% of the sample rests with the top ten.

Sequenced: PBMCs. The V and J genes are TRBV7-2 and TRBJ1-2, and possibly TRBD1, on 6 matching bases. This clonotype originated in a human donor in good health (CMV status not recorded). Some clones in this sample may be carry-over from other donors' samples. The CDR3 sequence is CASRKGQTTNYGYTF. Here is the DNA: TGTGCCAGCAGGAAGGGACAAACGACTAACTATGGCTACACCTTC. With the rest looked up from the reference TRBV7-2 and TRBJ1-2 genes rather than sequenced, the full variable domain is GAGVSQSPSNKVTEKGKDVELRCDPISGHTALYWYRQSLGQGLEFLIYFQGNSAPDKSGLPSDRFSAERTGGSVSTLTIQRTQQEDSAVYLCASRKGQTTNYGYTFGSGTRLTVV.